A single sample is the source of the 30 T cell receptor beta chains below, sequenced in a study of T cell changes during pregnancy in multiple sclerosis. Assay: immunoSEQ multiplex PCR; the TCRdb copy retains only in-frame clones and omits some. The sample consists of about 57,000 clones, 93% of them appearing once. The input for sequencing was peripheral blood, taken after pregnancy. All receptors derive from a female donor with multiple sclerosis, enrolled in a pregnancy study.

In this sample, this clone turned up many times. V and J are TRBV6-4 and TRBJ2-3, with 7 bases lining up with TRBD2. CDR1 MRHNA and CDR2 SNTAGT come from the germline V gene. The length of the CDR3 is 13 residues. V dropped 5 bases and J dropped 1; count of bases not matched to a gene: 0. The CDR3, as DNA: TGTGCCAGCAGTAGCGGGGGCACAGATACGCAGTATTTT. Amino acids: CASSSGGTDTQYF.

The chain links TRBV13 to TRBJ2-5; 8 nucleotides match TRBD1. This CDR3 is 17 amino acids long. The germline V gene encodes CDR1 PRHDT and CDR2 FYEKMQ (reference sequence). V gave up 5 bases and J gave up 0 bases; unmatched junction bases: 11. In nucleotides, the CDR3 is TGTGCCAGCAGCGAGACCGGACAGGGAACATACCAAGAGACCCAGTACTTC. Residues: CASSETGQGTYQETQYF.

This rearrangement joins TRBV4-1 to TRBJ2-3, with D possibly being TRBD2 (5 bases). V was shortened by 0 bases and J by 4 bases, with 23 bases between the two germline ends. The germline CDR1 and CDR2 sequences are MGHRA and YSYEKL. The CDR3 sequence is 19 residues long. DNA for the CDR3: TGCGCCAGCAGCCAAGATAGGTTCGGCGGTGGTAGCGCGGCAGATACGCAGTATTTT. It is translated as CASSQDRFGGGSAADTQYF.

This chain links TRBV29-1 with TRBJ2-6; no clear D gene. The germline V and J ends were trimmed by 2 bases and 0 bases, with 8 bases remaining between them. This CDR3 region has 15 residues. CDR1 SQVTM and CDR2 ANQGSEA come from the germline V gene. The CDR3 DNA reads TGCAGCGTTGAATTTGCGAGCTCTGGGGCCAACGTCCTGACTTTC. Translating it yields CSVEFASSGANVLTF. The full variable domain, with the rest looked up from reference TRBV29-1 and TRBJ2-6, is SAVISQKPSRDICQRGTSLTIQCQVDSQVTMMFWYRQQPGQSLTLIATANQGSEATYESGFVIDKFPISRPNLTFSTLTVSNMSPEDSSIYLCSVEFASSGANVLTFGAGSRLTVL.

The genes are TRBV19 and TRBJ2-3; D is possibly TRBD2 (5 bases). Germline assignment: CDR1 LNHDA and CDR2 SQIVND (reference sequence). The CDR3 sequence is 15 residues long. V gave up 3 bases and J gave up 0 bases, with 10 bases separating them. CDR3 sequence (DNA): TGTGCCAGTAGTATCTGGTCTAGCAGCACAGATACGCAGTATTTT. Its translation is CASSIWSSSTDTQYF.

V gene TRBV5-6 combines with J gene TRBJ2-3, with TRBD2 matching over 7 bases. The CDR3 totals 16 residues. The germline gives CDR1 SGHDT, CDR2 YYEEEE. J was trimmed by 2 bases and V by 6 bases; bases with no gene match: 12. In nucleotides, the CDR3 is TGTGCCAGCACCTCATTAAAGACTAGCACCACAGATACGCAGTATTTT. Its protein product is CASTSLKTSTTDTQYF.

This clone was counted a single time. The rearrangement uses TRBV4-1 and TRBJ2-7, with 9 bases identical to TRBD2. J gave up 3 bases and V 1 base, and 4 bases lay outside the gene matches. This CDR3 comprises 15 residues. Germline CDR1 is MGHRA and CDR2 is YSYEKL. CDR3 sequence reads: CASSQASGTVYEQYF. The DNA of the CDR3 is TGCGCCAGCAGCCAAGCTAGCGGGACCGTCTACGAGCAGTACTTC.

The CDR3 reads CSATGGEERGSTDTQYF. CDR3 DNA: TGCAGCGCGACAGGGGGAGAAGAGCGGGGCAGCACAGATACGCAGTATTTT. The rearrangement uses TRBV29-1 and TRBJ2-3, with TRBD1 identical over 9 bases. V lost 7 bases to trimming and J lost 0 bases; unmatched junction nucleotides: 14. The CDR3 contains 17 residues. From germline, CDR1 is SQVTM and CDR2 ANQGSEA.

The chain has TRBV30 and TRBJ1-3; TRBD1 agrees at 7 bases. CDR1 and CDR2 from the germline V gene are GTSNPN and SVGIG (reference sequence). The trim removed 3 bases at V and 3 bases at J, leaving 8 bases unmatched. This CDR3 contains 15 residues. The CDR3 loop reads CAWSGDRDFGNTIYF. DNA of the CDR3: TGTGCCTGGAGCGGTGACAGGGACTTTGGAAACACCATATATTTT.

The chain recombines TRBV5-3 with TRBJ2-2; 12 nucleotides agree with TRBD2. TRBV5-3 qualifies as an ORF whose function is uncertain. After removal of 1 base from V and 2 bases from J, the junction contained 9 bases not matched to a gene. The CDR3 runs to 19 residues. The CDR3 bases are TGTGCCAGAAGCTTGAATGCGACTAGCGGGAGTAGAAACACCGGGGAGCTGTTTTTT. This codes for CARSLNATSGSRNTGELFF.

The V and J genes are TRBV5-1 and TRBJ2-1; 14 bases match TRBD2. Germline V gene lookup returns CDR1 SGHRS and CDR2 YFSETQ. The CDR3 runs 16 residues. The J segment lost 10 bases and the V segment lost 4 bases, leaving 10 bases of the junction unmatched. In nucleotides, the CDR3 is TGCGCCAGCAGCGTAAACCCGGGACTAGCGGGAGTCGAGCAGTTCTTC. Translated: CASSVNPGLAGVEQFF.

The chain links TRBV7-2 to TRBJ2-2, with a weak D call TRBD2 (5 bases). Germline lookup yields CDR1 SGHTA and CDR2 FQGNSA. V lost 1 base, J lost 2 bases, and 5 bases lay in between. The CDR3 has 14 amino acids. CDR3 in amino acids: CASSLGTNTGELFF. DNA for the CDR3: TGTGCCAGCAGCTTAGGGACTAACACCGGGGAGCTGTTTTTT.

The rearrangement uses TRBV6-6 and TRBJ2-7; 8 bases line up with TRBD1. CDR3 length: 14 amino acids. In germline, CDR1 is MNHNY, CDR2 SVGAGI (reference sequence). V gave up 6 bases and J gave up 4 bases; unmatched junction bases: 8. DNA of the CDR3: TGTGCCAGCAGCCAAGGACAGGGAAGGTACGAGCAGTACTTC. Its translation: CASSQGQGRYEQYF.

The chain employs TRBV5-1 and TRBJ2-7, with D perhaps matching TRBD2 (6 bases). This CDR3 has 14 amino acids. Germline V lookup: CDR1 SGHRS, CDR2 YFSETQ. Trimming left V 4 bases short and J 2 bases short, with 13 bases between. For the CDR3, the DNA is TGCGCCAGCAGCGCGCGGGACCGAGCCTACGAGCAGTACTTC. This encodes CASSARDRAYEQYF. Variable domain in full (rest from reference TRBV5-1 and TRBJ2-7): KAGVTQTPRYLIKTRGQQVTLSCSPISGHRSVSWYQQTPGQGLQFLFEYFSETQRNKGNFPGRFSGRQFSNSRSEMNVSTLELGDSALYLCASSARDRAYEQYFGPGTRLTVT.

J is TRBJ2-7 and V is TRBV5-4; D is possibly TRBD2 (6 bases). CDR1 and CDR2 from the germline V gene are SGHNT and YYREEE (reference sequence). V dropped 1 base and J dropped 2 bases, with 10 bases sitting between them. The CDR3 has 14 residues. The CDR3 here is CASSLSGSPYEQYF. The CDR3 nucleotides are TGTGCCAGCAGCTTGAGCGGGTCCCCCTACGAGCAGTACTTC. Drawing the rest from reference TRBV5-4 and TRBJ2-7, the complete variable domain is ETGVTQSPTHLIKTRGQQVTLRCSSQSGHNTVSWYQQALGQGPQFIFQYYREEENGRGNFPPRFSGLQFPNYSSELNVNALELDDSALYLCASSLSGSPYEQYFGPGTRLTVT.

This clone was seen only once. This chain joins TRBV18 and TRBJ2-7; 12 bases are shared with TRBD2. V gave up 6 bases and J gave up 2 bases; unmatched junction bases: 5. This CDR3 region has 15 residues. Germline CDR1 KGHSH, CDR2 LQKENI. The CDR3 region is CASSPGLAGTYEQYF. DNA of the CDR3: TGTGCCAGCTCCCCAGGACTAGCGGGAACCTACGAGCAGTACTTC. The full variable domain, with the rest looked up from reference TRBV18 and TRBJ2-7, is NAGVMQNPRHLVRRRGQEARLRCSPMKGHSHVYWYRQLPEEGLKFMVYLQKENIIDESGMPKERFSAEFPKEGPSILRIQQVVRGDSAAYFCASSPGLAGTYEQYFGPGTRLTVT.

On this clone itself: The junction differs from germline at one of its ends, possibly a read error. V usage is TRBV7-7 and J usage is TRBJ1-4, with TRBD1 as a possible D gene (6 bases). The CDR3 runs 13 residues. Germline values: CDR1 SSHAT, CDR2 FNYEAQ (reference sequence). The DNA of the CDR3 is TGTGCTAGCAGCTTAACGGACAGTACAAAACTGTTTTTT. This codes for CASSLTDSTKLFF.

V gene TRBV15 combines with J gene TRBJ2-7; D is perhaps TRBD2 (6 bases). The CDR3 contains 15 residues. The germline V and J ends were trimmed by 5 bases and 7 bases, with 21 bases remaining between them. Germline CDR1 LNHNV, CDR2 YYDKDF (reference sequence). CDR3: CATSYGSGRGGEQYF. In DNA, the CDR3 is TGTGCCACCAGCTACGGATCCGGTAGGGGAGGAGAGCAGTACTTC.

This clone appeared once. This chain uses TRBV7-9 with TRBJ1-2; 7 bases agree with TRBD1. V was pared by 5 bases and J by 5 bases, with 11 bases of the junction left unmatched. The CDR3 is made up of 15 amino acids. From germline, CDR1 is SEHNR and CDR2 FQNEAQ (reference sequence). The CDR3 DNA sequence: TGTGCCAGCAGCGGGGACAGCCTTGCTGGGTATGGCTACACCTTC. Translation: CASSGDSLAGYGYTF.

The rearrangement links TRBV25-1 to TRBJ2-7; TRBD2 agrees at 8 bases. The V segment lost 6 bases and the J segment 0 bases; nucleotides outside the gene matches: 13. The CDR3 is 17 amino acids. Germline CDR1 is MGHDK and CDR2 is SYGVNS. The CDR3 nucleotides are TGTGCCAGCAGGGCGGGGGGATCCAGCGGACGCTCCTACGAGCAGTACTTC. Translated, it gives CASRAGGSSGRSYEQYF.

This chain uses TRBV29-1 with TRBJ2-7; the match to TRBD1 covers 7 bases. Germline values: CDR1 SQVTM, CDR2 ANQGSEA. After removal of 4 bases from V and 2 bases from J, the junction contained 8 bases not matched to a gene. The CDR3 is 14 residues long. Here the CDR3 reads CSVALWDRTYEQYF. The CDR3 DNA is TGCAGCGTTGCTCTCTGGGACAGAACCTACGAGCAGTACTTC.

J is TRBJ1-1 and V is TRBV7-9, with D perhaps matching TRBD1 (5 bases). Trimming removed 5 bases at V and 0 bases at J, with 13 bases between. The germline V gene has CDR1 SEHNR and CDR2 FQNEAQ (reference sequence). This CDR3 has 15 amino acids. CDR3 region: CASSHPGRVNTEAFF. DNA for the CDR3: TGTGCCAGCAGCCATCCAGGGAGGGTGAACACTGAAGCTTTCTTT.

The genes are TRBV18 and TRBJ2-1; 9 bases match TRBD1. The J segment lost 5 bases and the V segment lost 5 bases, leaving 7 bases of the junction unmatched. The germline V gene has CDR1 KGHSH and CDR2 LQKENI. This CDR3 comprises 15 residues. The CDR3 region has the DNA TGTGCCAGCTCATCCCTGGGGACAGGGAACAATGAGCAGTTCTTC. Its translation: CASSSLGTGNNEQFF.

The chain joins TRBV4-2 to TRBJ2-3; 10 bases line up with TRBD2. Looked up from germline, CDR1 is LGHNA and CDR2 is YNFKEQ. V lost 3 bases and J lost 3; bases outside the gene matches: 6. This CDR3 has 16 amino acids. The CDR3 region is CASSQLAGEGTDTQYF. CDR3 nucleotides: TGTGCCAGCAGCCAGCTAGCGGGAGAGGGGACAGATACGCAGTATTTT.

The rearrangement uses TRBV5-1 and TRBJ2-7, with 10 bases identical to TRBD2. CDR1 SGHRS and CDR2 YFSETQ come from the germline V gene. V lost 0 bases to trimming and J lost 6 bases; unmatched junction nucleotides: 9. CDR3 length: 16 amino acids. CDR3 region: CASSLEWTSGFSEQYF. The DNA for the CDR3 is TGCGCCAGCAGCTTGGAATGGACTAGCGGATTCTCCGAGCAGTACTTC.

The chain carries TRBV10-3 and TRBJ2-5; the match to TRBD1 covers 11 bases. V lost 4 bases and J lost 5; bases outside the gene matches: 3. CDR1 is ENHRY and CDR2 is SYGVKD in the germline V gene. The CDR3 is 14 amino acids. The CDR3 reads CAISGDRGEETQYF. CDR3 nucleotide sequence: TGTGCCATCAGTGGGGACAGGGGGGAGGAGACCCAGTACTTC.

The chain employs TRBV27 and TRBJ2-7; 12 nucleotides match TRBD1. CDR1 and CDR2 (germline): MNHEY, SMNVEV (reference sequence). CDR3 length: 15 amino acids. V shed 6 bases, J shed 4 bases, and the junction held 7 bases outside the gene matches. This chain's CDR3 is CASSPSGQGAYEQYF. The DNA of the CDR3 is TGTGCCAGCAGCCCCTCGGGACAGGGGGCTTACGAGCAGTACTTC.

The chain links TRBV18 to TRBJ2-1; 10 nucleotides match TRBD2. This CDR3 is built from 17 residues. CDR1 KGHSH and CDR2 LQKENI come from the germline V gene. The J segment lost 0 bases and the V segment lost 3 bases, leaving 5 bases of the junction unmatched. Here the CDR3 DNA reads TGTGCCAGCTCACCGAAGACTAGCGGGTACTCCTACAATGAGCAGTTCTTC. Its translation is CASSPKTSGYSYNEQFF.

The chain links TRBV5-1 to TRBJ2-5, with 7 bases identical to TRBD2. The CDR3 runs to 16 residues. V trimming: 3 bases; J trimming: 1 base; junction bases outside the gene matches: 9. Germline V gene lookup returns CDR1 SGHRS and CDR2 YFSETQ. CDR3 bases: TGCGCCAGCAGCTGGGGGGACTACCCGATCCAAGAGACCCAGTACTTC. As protein: CASSWGDYPIQETQYF.

The V call is TRBV4-2, the J call TRBJ1-2; TRBD1 is a possible D gene (5 bases). The V gene lost 1 base and the J gene lost 6 bases, with 12 bases spanning the gap. CDR3 length: 14 amino acids. Per the germline V gene, CDR1 is LGHNA and CDR2 is YNFKEQ. CDR3 sequence (DNA): TGTGCCAGCAGCCAAGGTATGGCAGGGCATGGCTACACCTTC. Amino acids: CASSQGMAGHGYTF.